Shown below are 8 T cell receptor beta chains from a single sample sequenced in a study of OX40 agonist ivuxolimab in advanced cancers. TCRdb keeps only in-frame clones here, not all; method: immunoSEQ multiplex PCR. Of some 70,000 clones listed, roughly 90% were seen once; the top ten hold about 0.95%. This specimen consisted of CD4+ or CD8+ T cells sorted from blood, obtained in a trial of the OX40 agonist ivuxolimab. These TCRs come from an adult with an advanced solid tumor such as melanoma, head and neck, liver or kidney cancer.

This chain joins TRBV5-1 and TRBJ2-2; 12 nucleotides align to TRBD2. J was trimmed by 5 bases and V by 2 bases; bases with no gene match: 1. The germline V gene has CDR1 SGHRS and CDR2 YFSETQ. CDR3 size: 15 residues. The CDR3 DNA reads TGCGCCAGCAGCTTACTAGCGGGAGGTACCGGGGAGCTGTTTTTT. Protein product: CASSLLAGGTGELFF.

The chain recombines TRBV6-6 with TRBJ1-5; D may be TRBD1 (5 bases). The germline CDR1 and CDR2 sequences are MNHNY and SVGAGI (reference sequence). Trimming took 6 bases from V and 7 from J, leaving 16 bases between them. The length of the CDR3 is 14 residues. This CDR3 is CASSPWGVGQPQHF. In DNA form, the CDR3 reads TGTGCCAGCAGCCCCTGGGGGGTTGGGCAGCCCCAGCATTTT.

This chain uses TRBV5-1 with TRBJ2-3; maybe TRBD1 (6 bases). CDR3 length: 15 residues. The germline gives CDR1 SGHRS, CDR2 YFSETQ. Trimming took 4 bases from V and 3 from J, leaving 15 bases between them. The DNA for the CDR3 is TGCGCCAGCAGCAAGGAACAGGGTCCAACAGATACGCAGTATTTT. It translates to CASSKEQGPTDTQYF.

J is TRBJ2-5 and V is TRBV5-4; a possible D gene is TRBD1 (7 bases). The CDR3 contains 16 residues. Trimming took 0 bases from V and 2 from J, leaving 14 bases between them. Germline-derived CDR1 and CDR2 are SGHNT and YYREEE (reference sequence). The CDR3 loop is CASSLGHAGGQETQYF. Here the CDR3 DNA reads TGTGCCAGCAGCTTGGGGCATGCAGGGGGGCAAGAGACCCAGTACTTC. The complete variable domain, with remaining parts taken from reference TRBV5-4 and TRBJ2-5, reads ETGVTQSPTHLIKTRGQQVTLRCSSQSGHNTVSWYQQALGQGPQFIFQYYREEENGRGNFPPRFSGLQFPNYSSELNVNALELDDSALYLCASSLGHAGGQETQYFGPGTRLLVL.

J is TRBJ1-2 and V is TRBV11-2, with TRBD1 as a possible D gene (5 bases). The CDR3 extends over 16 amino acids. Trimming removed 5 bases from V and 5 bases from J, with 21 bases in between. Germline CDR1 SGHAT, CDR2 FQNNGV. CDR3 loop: CASSPNDLYRTYGYTF. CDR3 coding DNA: TGTGCCAGCAGCCCAAACGATTTATACAGGACATATGGCTACACCTTC. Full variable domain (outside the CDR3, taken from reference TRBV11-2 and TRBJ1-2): EAGVAQSPRYKIIEKRQSVAFWCNPISGHATLYWYQQILGQGPKLLIQFQNNGVVDDSQLPKDRFSAERLKGVDSTLKIQPAKLEDSAVYLCASSPNDLYRTYGYTFGSGTRLTVV.

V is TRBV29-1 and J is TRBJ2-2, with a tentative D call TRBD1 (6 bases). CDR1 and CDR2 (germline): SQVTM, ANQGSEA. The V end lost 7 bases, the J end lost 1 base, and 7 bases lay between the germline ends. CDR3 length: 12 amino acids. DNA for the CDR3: TGCAGCGGGGGACAGAACACCGGGGAGCTGTTTTTT. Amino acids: CSGGQNTGELFF.

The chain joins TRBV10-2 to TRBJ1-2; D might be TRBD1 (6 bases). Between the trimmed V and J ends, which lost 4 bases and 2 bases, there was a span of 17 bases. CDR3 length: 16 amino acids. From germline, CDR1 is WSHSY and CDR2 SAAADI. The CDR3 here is CASSVYVGGANYGYTF. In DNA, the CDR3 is TGCGCCAGCAGTGTTTATGTGGGGGGGGCGAACTATGGCTACACCTTC.

CDR3 bases: TGCGCCAGCAGCTTGACACTCACGAACACCGGGGAGCTGTTTTTT. Protein sequence: CASSLTLTNTGELFF. J is TRBJ2-2 and V is TRBV5-1, with D unresolved. Between the trimmed V and J ends, which lost 1 base and 0 bases, there was a span of 7 bases. The CDR3 extends over 15 amino acids. CDR1 SGHRS and CDR2 YFSETQ come from the germline V gene.